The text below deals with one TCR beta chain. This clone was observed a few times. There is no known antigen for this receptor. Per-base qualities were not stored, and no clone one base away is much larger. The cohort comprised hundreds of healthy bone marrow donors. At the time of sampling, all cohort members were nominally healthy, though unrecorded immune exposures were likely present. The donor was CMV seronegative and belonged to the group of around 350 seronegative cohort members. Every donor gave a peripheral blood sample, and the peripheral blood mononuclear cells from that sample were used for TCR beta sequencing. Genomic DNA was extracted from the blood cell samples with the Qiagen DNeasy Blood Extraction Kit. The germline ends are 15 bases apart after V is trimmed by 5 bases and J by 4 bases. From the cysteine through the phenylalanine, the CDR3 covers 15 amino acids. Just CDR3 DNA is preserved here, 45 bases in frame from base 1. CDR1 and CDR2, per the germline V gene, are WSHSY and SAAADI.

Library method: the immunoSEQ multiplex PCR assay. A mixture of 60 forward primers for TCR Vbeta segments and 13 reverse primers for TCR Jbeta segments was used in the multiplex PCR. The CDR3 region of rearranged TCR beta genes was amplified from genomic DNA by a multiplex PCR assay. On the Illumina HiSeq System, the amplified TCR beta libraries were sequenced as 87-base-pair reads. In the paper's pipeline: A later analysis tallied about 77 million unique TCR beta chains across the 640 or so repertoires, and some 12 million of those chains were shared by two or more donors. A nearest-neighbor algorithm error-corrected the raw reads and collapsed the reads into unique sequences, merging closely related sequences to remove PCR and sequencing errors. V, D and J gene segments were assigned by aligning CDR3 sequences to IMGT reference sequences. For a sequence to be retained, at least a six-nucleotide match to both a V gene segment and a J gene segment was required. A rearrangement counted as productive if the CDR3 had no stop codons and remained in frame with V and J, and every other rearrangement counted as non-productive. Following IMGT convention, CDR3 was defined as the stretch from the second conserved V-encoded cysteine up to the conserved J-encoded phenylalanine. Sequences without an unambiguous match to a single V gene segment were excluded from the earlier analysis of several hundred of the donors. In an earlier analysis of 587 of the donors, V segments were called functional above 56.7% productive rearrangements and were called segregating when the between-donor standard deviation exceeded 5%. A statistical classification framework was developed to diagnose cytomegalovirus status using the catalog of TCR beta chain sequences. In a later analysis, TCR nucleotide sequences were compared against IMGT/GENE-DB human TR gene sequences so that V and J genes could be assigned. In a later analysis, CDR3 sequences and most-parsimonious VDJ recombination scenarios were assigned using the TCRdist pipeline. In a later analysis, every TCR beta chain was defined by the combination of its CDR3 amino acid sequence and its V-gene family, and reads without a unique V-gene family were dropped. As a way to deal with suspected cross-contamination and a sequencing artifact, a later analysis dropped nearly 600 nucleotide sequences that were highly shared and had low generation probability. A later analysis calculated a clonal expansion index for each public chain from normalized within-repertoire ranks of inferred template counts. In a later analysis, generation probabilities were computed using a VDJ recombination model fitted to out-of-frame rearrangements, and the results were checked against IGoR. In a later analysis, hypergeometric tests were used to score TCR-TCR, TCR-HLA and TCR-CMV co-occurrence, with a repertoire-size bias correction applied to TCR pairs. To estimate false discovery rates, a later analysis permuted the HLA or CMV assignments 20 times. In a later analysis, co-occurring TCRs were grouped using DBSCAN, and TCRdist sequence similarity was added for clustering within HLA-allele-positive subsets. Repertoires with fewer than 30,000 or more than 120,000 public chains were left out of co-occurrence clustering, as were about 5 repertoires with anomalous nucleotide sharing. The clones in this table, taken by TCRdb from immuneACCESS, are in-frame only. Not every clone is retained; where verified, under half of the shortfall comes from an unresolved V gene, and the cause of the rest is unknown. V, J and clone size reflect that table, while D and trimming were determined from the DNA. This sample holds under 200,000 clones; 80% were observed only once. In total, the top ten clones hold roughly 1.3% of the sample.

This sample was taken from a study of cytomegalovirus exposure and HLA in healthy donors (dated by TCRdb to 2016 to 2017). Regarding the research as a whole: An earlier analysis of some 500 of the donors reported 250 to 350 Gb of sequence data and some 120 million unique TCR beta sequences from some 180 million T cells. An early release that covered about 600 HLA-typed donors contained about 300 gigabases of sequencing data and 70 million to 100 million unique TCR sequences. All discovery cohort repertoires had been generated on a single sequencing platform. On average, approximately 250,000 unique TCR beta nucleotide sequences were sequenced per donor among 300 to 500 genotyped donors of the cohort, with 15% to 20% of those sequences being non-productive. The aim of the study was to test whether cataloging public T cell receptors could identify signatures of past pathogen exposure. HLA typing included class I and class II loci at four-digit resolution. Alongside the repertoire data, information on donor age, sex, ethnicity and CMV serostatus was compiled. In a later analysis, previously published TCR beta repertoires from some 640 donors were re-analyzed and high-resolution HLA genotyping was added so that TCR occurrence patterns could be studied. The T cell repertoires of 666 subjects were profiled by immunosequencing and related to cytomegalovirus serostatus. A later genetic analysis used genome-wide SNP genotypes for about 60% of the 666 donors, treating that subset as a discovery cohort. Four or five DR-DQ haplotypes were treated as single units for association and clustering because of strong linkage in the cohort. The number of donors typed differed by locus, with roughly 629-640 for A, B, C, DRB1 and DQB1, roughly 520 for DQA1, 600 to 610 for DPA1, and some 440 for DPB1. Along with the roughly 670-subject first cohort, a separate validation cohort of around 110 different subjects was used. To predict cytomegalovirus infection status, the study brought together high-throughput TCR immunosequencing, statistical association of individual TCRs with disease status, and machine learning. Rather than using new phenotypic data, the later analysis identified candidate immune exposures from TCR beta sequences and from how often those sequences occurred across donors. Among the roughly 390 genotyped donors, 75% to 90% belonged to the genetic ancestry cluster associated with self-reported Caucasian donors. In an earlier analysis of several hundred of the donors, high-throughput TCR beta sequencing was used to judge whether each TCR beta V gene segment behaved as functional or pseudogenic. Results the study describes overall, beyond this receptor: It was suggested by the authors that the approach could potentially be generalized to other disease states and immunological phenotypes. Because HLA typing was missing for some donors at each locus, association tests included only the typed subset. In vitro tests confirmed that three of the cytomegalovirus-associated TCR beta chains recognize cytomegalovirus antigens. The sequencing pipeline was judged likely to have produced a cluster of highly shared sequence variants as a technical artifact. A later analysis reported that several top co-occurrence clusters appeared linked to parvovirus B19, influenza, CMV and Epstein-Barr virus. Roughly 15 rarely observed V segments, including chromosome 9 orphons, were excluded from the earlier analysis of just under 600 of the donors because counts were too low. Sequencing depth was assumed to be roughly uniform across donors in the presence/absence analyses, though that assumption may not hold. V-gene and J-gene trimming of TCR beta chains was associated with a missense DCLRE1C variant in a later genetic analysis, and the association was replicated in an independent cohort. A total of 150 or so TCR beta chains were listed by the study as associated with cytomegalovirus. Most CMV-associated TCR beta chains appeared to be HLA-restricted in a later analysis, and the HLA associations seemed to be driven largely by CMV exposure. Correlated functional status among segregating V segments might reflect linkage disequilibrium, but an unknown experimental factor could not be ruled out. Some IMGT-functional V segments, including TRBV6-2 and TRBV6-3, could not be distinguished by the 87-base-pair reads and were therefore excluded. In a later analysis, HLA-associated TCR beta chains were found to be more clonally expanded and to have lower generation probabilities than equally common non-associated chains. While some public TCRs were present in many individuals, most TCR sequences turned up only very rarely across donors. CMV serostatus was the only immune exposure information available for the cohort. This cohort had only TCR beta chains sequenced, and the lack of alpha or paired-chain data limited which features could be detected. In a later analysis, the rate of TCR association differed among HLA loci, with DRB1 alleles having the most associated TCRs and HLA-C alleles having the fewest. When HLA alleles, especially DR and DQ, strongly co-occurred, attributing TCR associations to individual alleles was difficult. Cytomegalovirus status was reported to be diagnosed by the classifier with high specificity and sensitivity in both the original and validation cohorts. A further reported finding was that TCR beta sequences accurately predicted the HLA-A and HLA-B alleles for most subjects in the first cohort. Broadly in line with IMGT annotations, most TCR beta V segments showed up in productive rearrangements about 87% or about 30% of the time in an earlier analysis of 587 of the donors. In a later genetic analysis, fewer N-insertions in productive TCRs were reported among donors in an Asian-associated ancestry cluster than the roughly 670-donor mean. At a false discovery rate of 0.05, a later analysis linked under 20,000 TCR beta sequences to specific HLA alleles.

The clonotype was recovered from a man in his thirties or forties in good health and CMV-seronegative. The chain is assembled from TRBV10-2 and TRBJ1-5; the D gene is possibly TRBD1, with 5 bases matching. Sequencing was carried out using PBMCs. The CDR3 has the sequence CASSRGRVENQPQHF. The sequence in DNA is TGCGCCAGCAGTAGGGGCAGGGTGGAAAATCAGCCCCAGCATTTT.